The 5 T cell receptor beta chains in this list originate from one sample, sequenced in a study of shared clonotypes between healthy human individuals. Libraries were prepared by immunoSEQ multiplex PCR; TCRdb keeps only in-frame clonotypes and omits some of them. The sample has roughly 500,000 clones; roughly 95% are singletons. The source material was naive CD4+ T cells sorted from blood. Subset defined: CD45RA+ positively selected. The receptors originated from a woman aged 30 to 39 in good health.

The sample holds one count of this clone. The chain links TRBV28 to TRBJ2-2; no definite D call. CDR1 and CDR2 from the germline V gene are MDHEN and SYDVKM. The CDR3 spans 14 residues. V was trimmed by 6 bases and J by 2 bases, leaving 10 bases between them. The CDR3 region has the DNA TGTGCCAGCAGCCCCGGGTCCAACACCGGGGAGCTGTTTTTT. This codes for CASSPGSNTGELFF.

The chain uses TRBV6-6 and TRBJ2-5; D is undetermined. Germline-derived CDR1 and CDR2 are MNHNY and SVGAGI (reference sequence). CDR3 length: 13 residues. V lost 6 bases to trimming and J lost 3 bases, with 11 bases between them. The CDR3 protein is CASRPIGKETQYF. CDR3 coding DNA: TGTGCCAGCAGGCCTATAGGAAAAGAGACCCAGTACTTC.

V and J are TRBV14 and TRBJ2-3; D is perhaps TRBD1 (5 bases). There are 13 residues in the CDR3. Germline CDR1 is SGHDN and CDR2 is FVKESK. V was trimmed by 4 bases and J by 4 bases, leaving 9 bases between them. The CDR3 region is CASSPRQPDTQYF. CDR3 coding DNA: TGTGCCAGCAGCCCACGACAGCCAGATACGCAGTATTTT. Complete variable domain (other parts from reference TRBV14 and TRBJ2-3): EAGVTQFPSHSVIEKGQTVTLRCDPISGHDNLYWYRRVMGKEIKFLLHFVKESKQDESGMPNNRFLAERTGGTYSTLKVQPAELEDSGVYFCASSPRQPDTQYFGPGTRLTVL.

The chain couples TRBV4-1 to TRBJ2-5, with 14 bases fitting TRBD2. The length of the CDR3 is 16 residues. The germline CDR1 and CDR2 sequences are MGHRA and YSYEKL. Germline trimming cut 4 bases from V and 4 bases from J; bases unmatched to any gene: 5. For the CDR3, the DNA is TGCGCCAGCAGCCGAGGACTAGCGGGAGGTCCAGAGACCCAGTACTTC. This translates into CASSRGLAGGPETQYF.

The V gene is TRBV21-1, the J gene TRBJ2-4; TRBD2, the D gene given by the table, was not confirmed from the DNA. TRBV21-1 is deemed a pseudogene. This CDR3 has 19 amino acids. CDR3 residues: CASSSTLEVARLAKNIQYF. CDR3 nucleotide sequence: TGTGCCAGCAGCAGTACCCTTGAAGTAGCGAGACTAGCCAAAAACATTCAGTACTTC.